Sequencing of this T cell receptor beta chain was carried out in a study of blood T cell repertoires in COVID-19. Overall study: From the United States, Italy and Spain came samples of acute and convalescent COVID-19. Sources were T cells, B-cell-depleted T cells, or PBMCs; the material itself was cDNA or gDNA.

With 3 bases clipped from V and 10 bases from J, the junction kept 13 bases outside the gene matches. Germline V gene lookup returns CDR1 LNHDA and CDR2 SQIVND (reference sequence). CDR3 length: 17 amino acids. In the original processing: Reference gene primers were amplified, and this amplification served to estimate nucleated cell counts. TCRdb's table, derived via immunoSEQ multiplex PCR, lists solely in-frame clones and lacks some. V and J calls and clone size are given by that table; D and trimming were obtained from the DNA. The sample lists roughly 200,000 clones, about 83% occurring once. This chain joins TRBV19 and TRBJ1-6; 9 nucleotides agree with TRBD1. The origin of this receptor is a man between 60 and 75 years old who had recovered from COVID-19. Sequencing used peripheral blood. This chain's CDR3 is CASSISGRGTGTSPLHF. CDR3 in DNA: TGTGCCAGTAGTATTTCCGGCCGGGGGACAGGGACCTCACCCCTCCACTTT.